The sequence of this TCR beta chain was determined in a study of T cell repertoires and HLA-DP antigens. V was pared by 0 bases and J by 11 bases, with 3 bases of the junction left unmatched. The CDR3 runs 13 residues. Germline V gene data show CDR1 as LGHNA and CDR2 as YSLEER. This clone was observed a single time. Its matching antigen is unknown. The primer mix covered 54 TRBV segments and 13 TRBJ segments. The method was immunoSEQ multiplex PCR; TCRdb's version includes in-frame clones alone and lacks a portion of them. Of almost 90,000 clones listed, around 86% were seen once; the top ten hold 1.7%.

This clonotype was sampled from a man aged 45-60 years in good health and CMV-seronegative. Sequencing used CD4+ T cells from PBMCs. V gene TRBV4-3 combines with J gene TRBJ1-5; 8 bases agree with TRBD1. The CDR3 sequence is CASSQDRGQAQHF. The DNA for the CDR3 is TGCGCCAGCAGCCAAGATAGGGGACAGGCCCAGCATTTT.